This TCR beta chain was obtained from a study of radiotherapy plus CTLA-4 blockade in lung cancer. Study observations and caveats: Researchers report tumor-derived TCR clones expanding in blood after radiotherapy plus ipilimumab.

Focal radiation and CTLA-4 blockade (ipilimumab) were tested in chemo-refractory metastatic non-small-cell lung cancer patients. As for this clone: Its antigen is unidentified.

Libraries were prepared by immunoSEQ multiplex PCR; TCRdb keeps only in-frame clonotypes and omits some of them. This repertoire shows approximately 95,000 clones, 80% to 85% found once; its top ten account for 3.4%. The clonotype originates from a human donor with non-small cell lung cancer who had a partial response to radiotherapy plus ipilimumab. Sequencing was performed on peripheral blood, taken from a patient treated with radiotherapy plus ipilimumab.

CDR3 protein: CASSSTTGLFYNEQFF. CDR3 in DNA: TGTGCCAGCAGCTCTACTACAGGGCTTTTTTACAATGAGCAGTTCTTC. V gene TRBV5-5 combines with J gene TRBJ2-1; a weak D match, TRBD1 (6 bases). Germline CDR1 is SGHKS and CDR2 is YYEKEE (reference sequence). The length of the CDR3 is 16 residues. Trimming took off 3 bases at V and 4 bases at J, with 17 bases between the two ends.